The sequence of this T cell receptor (beta chain) was determined in a study of T-cell memory formation after mild COVID-19 (dated by TCRdb to the early 2020s). At the level of the whole study: TCR sequence clusters from the two donors were largely donor specific. In a couple of donors, T-cell clones that expanded and contracted after mild COVID-19 were followed by sequencing TCRalpha and TCRbeta repertoires longitudinally. The cohort was made up of two young adult volunteers, one female and one male, who were previously healthy.

This clonotype occurred many times. Which antigen it targets is not known. One base away there is no much larger clone; base qualities are not given. Overall study results and their limits: Balanced CD4/CD8 phenotypes were observed for clones contracting from day 15 to 85, whereas a bias towards CD4+ was observed for a second wave of clones expanding from day 15 to 37. Contracting CD4+ clones were found mainly in CM and EM memory subsets, while CD8+ clones were enriched in EMRA. Whether the second-wave clones peaking on day 37 were SARS-CoV-2 specific was not confirmed. The study covered only a couple of mild cases, and larger cohorts including severe cases with pre-infection samples were considered necessary. Some responding clones were detected in pre-infection memory, which suggested that pre-existing cross-reactive memory T cells had joined the SARS-CoV-2 response.

The germline ends are 12 bases apart after V is trimmed by 1 base and J by 6 bases. The CDR3 contains 15 residues, cysteine and phenylalanine counted. Of all the DNA, just the CDR3 is kept, 45 bases in frame from base 1. CDR1 SGHAT and CDR2 FQNNGV are derived from the germline V gene. Sequencing was carried out with an Illumina NovaSeq 6000. TCRalpha and TCRbeta cDNA libraries were built by 5'RACE with constant-segment primers, adding sample barcodes and unique molecular identifiers. RNA was extracted from every sample with Trizol reagent. Amplification of the libraries took two PCR steps, and the second step added a second sample barcode plus Illumina TruSeq adapters. The libraries were sequenced on an Illumina NovaSeq using 2 x 150 bp paired-end reads. The study's processing was this. Demultiplexing of reads and collapsing into UMI-guided consensus sequences were performed with migec v1.2.7. Using mixcr v2.1.11, UMI consensuses were aligned to TRA and TRB V and J templates and then assembled into clonotypes. Clonotypes were classified as expanded or contracted when called significant by both edgeR and NoisET, with noise models trained on biological replicates. For edgeR calls, the cutoffs were a false discovery rate-adjusted p below 0.01 and a log2 fold-change threshold of 1. As an exploratory analysis of dynamics, PCA with hierarchical clustering was applied to max-normalized trajectories of the 1000 most abundant clonotypes. Separately sequenced CD4+ and CD8+ repertoires were used to assign the CD4 or CD8 phenotype of responding clones. The raw public data were reprocessed by TCRdb itself: fastp quality trimming at Q25, MiXCR clonotype calling, in-frame beta chains only. CDR3 protein duplicates are merged, each entry listing the most common genes and DNA. These V and J calls rely on TCRdb rather than the paper's analysis. The sample data list tens of thousands of distinct CDR3 sequences, and roughly an eighth of these were observed just once. Together, the top ten hold 24% of the sample.

Ficoll-Paque density gradient centrifugation was used to isolate PBMCs. This chain joins TRBV11-2 to TRBJ2-2; too little of a D gene remains to name it. Specimen: PBMCs or a T cell subset sorted from them (not recorded which). The source is a man aged 18 to 30 who had mild COVID-19 (a few samples of this study predate the infection). The sample titles of this study are shuffled in the database, so cell type and time point are left out; the donor was told from shared clones. The CDR3 region: CASSLAYQVSGELFF. The sequenced DNA: TGTGCCAGCAGCTTAGCCTACCAGGTGTCCGGGGAGCTGTTTTTT.